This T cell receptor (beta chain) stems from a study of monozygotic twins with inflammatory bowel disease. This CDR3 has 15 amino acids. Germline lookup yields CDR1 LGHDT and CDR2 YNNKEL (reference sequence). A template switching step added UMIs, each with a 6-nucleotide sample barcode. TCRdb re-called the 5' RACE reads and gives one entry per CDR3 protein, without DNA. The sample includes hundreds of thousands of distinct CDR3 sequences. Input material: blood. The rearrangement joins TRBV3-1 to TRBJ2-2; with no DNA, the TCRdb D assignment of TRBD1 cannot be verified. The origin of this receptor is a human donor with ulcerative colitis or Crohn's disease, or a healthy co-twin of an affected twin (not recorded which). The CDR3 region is CASSQDLGGPGELFF.